Sequencing of this T cell receptor beta chain was carried out in a study of cytotoxic CD8 clonotypes in ibrutinib-treated CLL. In the study overall: Patient counts were approximately 12 relapsed/refractory, more than 14 treatment-naive and 17 IGHV unmutated. Study-level points and caveats: At progression, clonality fell back toward baseline after rising at ibrutinib response.

Worth noting for this clone: Its specificity is not known.

TCRdb keeps only in-frame clones here, not all; method: immunoSEQ multiplex PCR. The data hold about 49,000 clones, with 45% to 55% observed a single time. Trimming took 1 base from V and 3 from J; bases not matched to a gene: 3. CDR3 length: 16 amino acids. Germline V lookup: CDR1 LNHDA, CDR2 SQIVND (reference sequence). The J gene is TRBJ2-7, the V gene TRBV19; 13 positions match TRBD2. The source is a human donor with chronic lymphocytic leukemia. Sequenced material: PBMCs, taken after 12 months of ibrutinib treatment. The CDR3 loop is CASSIGGTSGNYEQYF. The CDR3 DNA sequence: TGTGCCAGTAGTATAGGTGGGACTAGCGGGAACTACGAGCAGTACTTC.